A single sample gave rise to the 32 T cell receptor beta chains below, sequenced in a study of cytomegalovirus exposure and HLA in healthy donors. Primers included in the PCR were 60 Vbeta and 13 Jbeta primers. Data came from immunoSEQ multiplex PCR; TCRdb stores just in-frame clones and leaves some out. This sample has about 130,000 clones, with over 70% found just once. Sequenced: PBMCs. The receptors were gathered from a woman aged 40 to 50 in good health and CMV-seronegative.

This clone was detected only once. V and J are TRBV7-2 and TRBJ2-7; D uncertain. Germline V CDR1 and CDR2: SGHTA, FQGNSA. The ends were cut back, 5 bases at V and 4 bases at J, with 15 bases in the middle. There are 14 residues in the CDR3. DNA for the CDR3: TGTGCCAGCAGCGCGCGAACCCAGAGGTACGAGCAGTACTTC. Amino acids: CASSARTQRYEQYF.

The chain is built from TRBV18 and TRBJ1-2; D is perhaps TRBD1 (6 bases). Germline V gene data show CDR1 as KGHSH and CDR2 as LQKENI. The CDR3 sequence is 15 residues long. Between the trimmed V and J ends, which lost 0 bases and 0 bases, there was a span of 8 bases. CDR3 residues: CASSPPRTANYGYTF. The CDR3 bases are TGTGCCAGCTCACCACCCCGGACAGCTAACTATGGCTACACCTTC.

This chain joins TRBV4-1 and TRBJ2-1, with unresolved D. This CDR3 has 17 amino acids. Germline CDR1 is MGHRA and CDR2 is YSYEKL. Between the trimmed V and J ends, which lost 0 bases and 5 bases, there was a span of 17 bases. CDR3 protein: CASSQENLERTNNEQFF. The CDR3, as DNA: TGCGCCAGCAGCCAAGAAAACTTAGAGAGAACGAACAATGAGCAGTTCTTC.

This chain links TRBV9 with TRBJ1-2; TRBD1 matches at 10 bases. This CDR3 spans 16 amino acids. Germline CDR1 SGDLS, CDR2 YYNGEE. The V gene end was trimmed by 4 bases and the J gene end by 4 bases; junction bases not matched to a gene: 10. DNA for the CDR3: TGTGCCAGCAGCCCGACAGGGGGCGTGAACTCCTATGGCTACACCTTC. Translated, it gives CASSPTGGVNSYGYTF.

The V and J genes are TRBV4-3 and TRBJ2-4; 7 nucleotides match TRBD1. The CDR3 sequence is 16 residues long. V gave up 2 bases and J gave up 4 bases; unmatched junction bases: 8. Per germline, CDR1 LGHNA and CDR2 YSLEER. The CDR3 here is CASSQFKGQKKNIQYF. Here the CDR3 DNA reads TGCGCCAGCAGCCAATTTAAGGGACAGAAAAAAAACATTCAGTACTTC.

This clone was found a few times. The chain links TRBV5-1 to TRBJ1-2, with 8 nucleotides matching TRBD1. This CDR3 comprises 15 residues. In germline, CDR1 is SGHRS, CDR2 YFSETQ. J was trimmed by 7 bases and V by 2 bases; bases with no gene match: 10. The CDR3 loop is CASSLKTGEVAGYTF. The CDR3 bases are TGCGCCAGCAGCTTAAAGACAGGGGAGGTCGCTGGCTACACCTTC.

This rearrangement joins TRBV6-6 to TRBJ1-1, with D possibly TRBD1 on 6 matching bases. CDR1 and CDR2 (germline): MNHNY, SVGAGI (reference sequence). The CDR3 has 14 residues. The V end was cut by 6 bases, the J end by 3 bases, with 14 bases between. For the CDR3, the DNA is TGTGCCAGCAGCCGGCCGGGGGGCGACACTGAAGCTTTCTTT. It yields the protein CASSRPGGDTEAFF.

This clone has more than one count but fewer than ten. The gene calls are TRBV11-2 and TRBJ1-1; maybe TRBD1 (6 bases). Germline loops: CDR1 SGHAT, CDR2 FQNNGV. There are 15 residues in the CDR3. The V end was cut by 1 base, the J end by 1 base, with 10 bases between. The CDR3 reads CASSLVFRGNTEAFF. The DNA for the CDR3 is TGTGCCAGCAGCTTAGTCTTCAGGGGGAACACTGAAGCTTTCTTT.

This clone was counted a few times. As DNA, the CDR3 is TGCGCCAGCAGCCAACCACAGGGTGAAAAACTGTTTTTT. Translated, it gives CASSQPQGEKLFF. The genes are TRBV4-3 and TRBJ1-4; tentatively, D is TRBD1 (6 bases). This CDR3 is built from 13 residues. In germline, CDR1 is LGHNA, CDR2 YSLEER. V lost 2 bases to trimming and J lost 7 bases, with 8 bases between them.

The V call is TRBV7-7, the J call TRBJ2-5; 9 bases agree with TRBD2. V lost 4 bases, J lost 1 base, and 7 bases stayed unmatched. This CDR3 comprises 16 residues. CDR1 and CDR2 from the germline V gene are SSHAT and FNYEAQ (reference sequence). The CDR3 is CASSSGSGGFQETQYF. CDR3 DNA sequence: TGTGCCAGCAGCTCCGGGAGCGGGGGGTTCCAAGAGACCCAGTACTTC.

This chain uses TRBV19 with TRBJ1-1, with TRBD1 matching over 8 bases. This CDR3 region has 13 residues. Germline V gene lookup returns CDR1 LNHDA and CDR2 SQIVND (reference sequence). The V gene end was trimmed by 8 bases and the J gene end by 1 base; junction bases not matched to a gene: 3. The CDR3 bases are TGTGCCAGTCGAGGGACAGGGAACACTGAAGCTTTCTTT. Translation gives CASRGTGNTEAFF.

The gene calls are TRBV6-5 and TRBJ1-6, with D possibly TRBD1 on 5 matching bases. Per germline, CDR1 MNHEY and CDR2 SVGAGI. The CDR3 extends over 16 amino acids. The V and J ends lost 2 bases and 2 bases respectively, with 10 bases between them. The CDR3 DNA follows: TGTGCCAGCAGTTACAATGGGGCGGCCTATAATTCACCCCTCCACTTT. Amino acid sequence: CASSYNGAAYNSPLHF.

This clone was picked up one time. The rearrangement links TRBV5-4 to TRBJ2-1, with a weak D call TRBD2 (6 bases). This CDR3 is built from 13 residues. CDR1 and CDR2 (germline): SGHNT, YYREEE (reference sequence). The V and J ends lost 0 bases and 9 bases respectively, with 10 bases between them. The CDR3 is CASSLGRDSEQFF. The CDR3 region has the DNA TGTGCCAGCAGCTTGGGGAGGGATAGTGAGCAGTTCTTC.

The chain is built from TRBV6-5 and TRBJ2-7; 9 positions match TRBD1. Germline V CDR1 and CDR2: MNHEY, SVGAGI. There are 14 residues in the CDR3. The J segment lost 6 bases and the V segment lost 6 bases, leaving 9 bases of the junction unmatched. The CDR3 DNA sequence: TGTGCCAGCAGGGGGACAGGGAAATTTCGCGAGCAGTACTTC. Translation: CASRGTGKFREQYF.

This chain connects TRBV2 to TRBJ1-2; no definite D call. This CDR3 has 10 amino acids. Looked up from germline, CDR1 is SNHLY and CDR2 is FYNNEI. Trimming shortened V by 8 bases and J by 5 bases, and 6 bases separated the two germline ends. For the CDR3, the DNA is TGTGCCAGCCAGATATATGGCTACACCTTC. Translating gives CASQIYGYTF. Complete variable domain (other parts from reference TRBV2 and TRBJ1-2): EPEVTQTPSHQVTQMGQEVILRCVPISNHLYFYWYRQILGQKVEFLVSFYNNEISEKSEIFDDQFSVERPDGSNFTLKIRSTKLEDSAMYFCASQIYGYTFGSGTRLTVV.

The chain employs TRBV6-5 and TRBJ2-7; TRBD1 might be the D (5 bases). The CDR3 runs 15 residues. Trimming removed 1 base from V and 4 bases from J, with 14 bases in between. Germline assignment: CDR1 MNHEY and CDR2 SVGAGI. CDR3 DNA: TGTGCCAGCAGTTACTTTGAGGCAGGGAATTACGAGCAGTACTTC. Encoded protein: CASSYFEAGNYEQYF.

The sample holds one count of this clone. The chain has TRBV29-1 and TRBJ2-3, with TRBD2 matching 8 bases. Losses at the gene ends were 6 bases for V and 3 bases for J; bases not matched to a gene: 20. The CDR3 length is 18 residues. Germline V gene data show CDR1 as SQVTM and CDR2 as ANQGSEA. The DNA for the CDR3 is TGCAGCGTCCTCGGGTCGTTAGGCGGGGGGTTCGTGACAGATACGCAGTATTTT. The encoded protein is CSVLGSLGGGFVTDTQYF.

As DNA, the CDR3 is TGTGCCAGCAGCCCACTCAGGGGGAATACTGAAGCTTTCTTT. Its protein is CASSPLRGNTEAFF. This chain links TRBV9 with TRBJ1-1; 7 bases line up with TRBD1. Germline assignment: CDR1 SGDLS and CDR2 YYNGEE. This CDR3 region has 14 residues. Trimming at V came to 4 bases and at J to 5 bases, leaving 8 bases not matched to a gene. Complete variable domain (other parts from reference TRBV9 and TRBJ1-1): DSGVTQTPKHLITATGQRVTLRCSPRSGDLSVYWYQQSLDQGLQFLIQYYNGEERAKGNILERFSAQQFPDLHSELNLSSLELGDSALYFCASSPLRGNTEAFFGQGTRLTVV.

The chain uses TRBV4-2 and TRBJ1-2; D is unclear. The CDR3 has 15 amino acids. The germline V gene has CDR1 LGHNA and CDR2 YNFKEQ. Deletions cut 3 bases from V and 6 bases from J, with 17 bases between. CDR3 in amino acids: CASSQATLTFDGYTF. The CDR3 coding sequence is TGTGCCAGCAGCCAGGCGACTCTCACCTTTGATGGCTACACCTTC.

The gene calls are TRBV6-1 and TRBJ1-1; D is uncertain. The CDR3 is made up of 14 amino acids. V was pared by 6 bases and J by 1 base, with 12 bases between. The V gene's germline CDR1 is MNHNS and CDR2 SASEGT. The CDR3 spells CASRMTLGNTEAFF. DNA of the CDR3: TGTGCCAGCAGGATGACTTTGGGGAACACTGAAGCTTTCTTT.

The chain has TRBV2 and TRBJ2-5, with a tentative D call TRBD2 (6 bases). The germline CDR1 and CDR2 sequences are SNHLY and FYNNEI. This CDR3 is 16 amino acids long. V lost 7 bases, J lost 0 bases, and 18 bases lay in between. In DNA form, the CDR3 reads TGTGCCAGCACTGGGACTTTGGGAGGATACCAAGAGACCCAGTACTTC. Translated: CASTGTLGGYQETQYF.

This clone was picked up a small number of times. V usage is TRBV25-1 and J usage is TRBJ2-3; D possibly corresponds to TRBD2 (6 bases). This CDR3 contains 13 residues. Germline-derived CDR1 and CDR2 are MGHDK and SYGVNS. The germline V and J ends were trimmed by 4 bases and 4 bases, with 9 bases remaining between them. The CDR3 spells CASSVGGADTQYF. For the CDR3, the DNA is TGTGCCAGCAGTGTAGGAGGGGCAGATACGCAGTATTTT.

The chain has TRBV12-5 and TRBJ1-2; TRBD1 might be the D (5 bases). The CDR3 length is 15 residues. Germline loops: CDR1 LGHNT, CDR2 FRNRAP. Trimming took 0 bases from V and 1 from J, leaving 9 bases between them. CDR3 in amino acids: CASGLVQGSNYGYTF. CDR3 DNA: TGTGCTAGTGGTTTGGTCCAGGGCAGTAACTATGGCTACACCTTC.

This chain uses TRBV15 with TRBJ1-1; 11 bases map to TRBD1. The germline CDR1 and CDR2 sequences are LNHNV and YYDKDF (reference sequence). The V segment lost 4 bases and the J segment 1 base; nucleotides outside the gene matches: 8. CDR3 length equals 17 residues. This CDR3 is CATSKGTGGSRNTEAFF. The CDR3 DNA is TGTGCCACCAGCAAAGGGACAGGGGGAAGTAGGAACACTGAAGCTTTCTTT.

The chain is built from TRBV6-5 and TRBJ1-1, with 7 bases matching TRBD1. J was trimmed by 1 base and V by 4 bases; bases with no gene match: 3. The CDR3 is made up of 14 amino acids. In germline, CDR1 is MNHEY, CDR2 SVGAGI. Here the CDR3 DNA reads TGTGCCAGCAGTTTCCGACAGGGGAACACTGAAGCTTTCTTT. This gives the protein CASSFRQGNTEAFF.

V gene TRBV6-1 combines with J gene TRBJ1-1; D gene uncertain. The CDR3 sequence is 15 residues long. Deletions cut 4 bases from V and 0 bases from J, with 12 bases between. CDR1 is MNHNS, CDR2 SASEGT, per germline. The CDR3 reads CASSVFTFMNTEAFF. In nucleotides, the CDR3 is TGTGCCAGCAGTGTTTTTACTTTCATGAACACTGAAGCTTTCTTT.

The chain couples TRBV2 to TRBJ2-5; 8 positions match TRBD1. The CDR3 is 15 amino acids. J gave up 1 base and V 5 bases, and 6 bases lay outside the gene matches. Per germline, CDR1 SNHLY and CDR2 FYNNEI. The CDR3: CASSSGTGPQETQYF. CDR3 sequence (DNA): TGTGCCAGCAGTTCCGGGACAGGACCCCAAGAGACCCAGTACTTC.

V and J are TRBV6-1 and TRBJ1-4, with D possibly matching TRBD1 (6 bases). Germline assignment: CDR1 MNHNS and CDR2 SASEGT. The CDR3 is 15 amino acids. The V end was cut by 3 bases, the J end by 3 bases, with 11 bases between. In DNA form, the CDR3 reads TGTGCCAGCAGTGAGCGGACAGCCTCTAATGAAAAACTGTTTTTT. Its protein product is CASSERTASNEKLFF.

The chain links TRBV27 to TRBJ1-5; 9 bases are a match to TRBD1. The CDR3 totals 15 residues. Germline V gives CDR1 MNHEY, CDR2 SMNVEV (reference sequence). V trimming: 3 bases; J trimming: 4 bases; junction bases outside the gene matches: 4. The CDR3 DNA sequence: TGTGCCAGCAGTTTCCGGGACAGGGCTAATCAGCCCCAGCATTTT. It encodes CASSFRDRANQPQHF.

The chain carries TRBV6-6 and TRBJ1-2; D is uncertain. V dropped 2 bases and J dropped 8 bases, with 12 bases sitting between them. Germline CDR1 MNHNY, CDR2 SVGAGI (reference sequence). The CDR3 is 13 amino acids. Here the CDR3 DNA reads TGTGCCAGCAGTTACAGGGAGCCGGGAGGCTACACCTTC. It encodes CASSYREPGGYTF.

This sequence joins TRBV5-1 and TRBJ1-1; 7 bases are shared with TRBD1. There are 16 residues in the CDR3. The J segment lost 0 bases and the V segment lost 0 bases, leaving 5 bases of the junction unmatched. Germline V CDR1 and CDR2: SGHRS, YFSETQ. The CDR3 DNA sequence: TGCGCCAGCAGCTTGGGGGACAGAACCGTGAACACTGAAGCTTTCTTT. It yields the protein CASSLGDRTVNTEAFF. Based on the CDR3 plus reference TRBV5-1 and TRBJ1-1, the full variable domain is KAGVTQTPRYLIKTRGQQVTLSCSPISGHRSVSWYQQTPGQGLQFLFEYFSETQRNKGNFPGRFSGRQFSNSRSEMNVSTLELGDSALYLCASSLGDRTVNTEAFFGQGTRLTVV.

In DNA, the CDR3 is TGTGCCAGCAGTGAAGGCTGGGGACAGATCCACGAGCAGTACTTC. Residues: CASSEGWGQIHEQYF. The chain combines TRBV6-1 with TRBJ2-7; 7 positions agree with TRBD1. This CDR3 has 15 residues. Germline CDR1 reads MNHNS; CDR2 reads SASEGT. J gave up 5 bases and V 1 base, and 8 bases lay outside the gene matches.